The present TCR beta chain was sequenced within a study of T cells in localized non-small cell lung cancer (dated by TCRdb to about 2020). Study-level background: The study analyzed T cell repertoires of 200 to 300 early-stage NSCLC patients, comparing tumors and uninvolved tumor-adjacent lungs. The cohort comprised some 220 treatment-naïve NSCLC patients with resected, localized lung tumors. NSCLC patients had a mean age of approximately 72 years, and 129 were male and some 98 female.

What the work shows at the level of the full study, not this receptor alone: Longer overall survival was associated with higher blood T cell density, whereas shorter survival was associated with higher adjacent-lung clonality. A median of roughly 60 of the top 100 tumor clones were detected in paired uninvolved adjacent lung, and some 28 of these tumor clones were also found among the top 100 clones of the paired uninvolved adjacent lung. Because the study design was exploratory, TCR variables were selected using unadjusted p-values without false-discovery rate correction. Multi-region tumor sequencing was not performed, so intratumor heterogeneity could not be excluded. The highest T cell clonality was observed in uninvolved tumor-adjacent lung, where clonality exceeded that of tumor, suggesting that antigenic responses were more focused in uninvolved tumor-adjacent lung.

TCR beta CDR3 regions were sequenced from DNA using the immunoSEQ Assay. The authors processed their data as follows. To compute T cell density, TCR beta template counts were normalized to usable DNA, which was estimated by amplifying housekeeping genes. Using the preseqR package, richness was estimated by extrapolating to 120,000 templates for tissue samples and 400,000 templates for PBMC samples. Clonality was calculated as one minus Pielou's evenness. Tissue-enriched TCRs were identified by differential abundance testing using productive amino-acid clonotypes, minimum total count 5 and alpha 0.1. Repertoire overlap between compartments was quantified with the Jaccard Index and Morisita Overlap Index. GLIPH clustered TCR beta CDR3s with public tetramer-defined viral CDR3s; viral motifs required at least three viral sequences plus V-gene enrichment. The clones in this table, taken by TCRdb from immuneACCESS, are in-frame only. Not every clone is retained; where verified, under half of the shortfall comes from an unresolved V gene, and the cause of the rest is unknown. Clonal size and the V and J genes are those of that table, whereas D and trimming came from the DNA. Present in this sample are some 41,000 clones, 90% to 95% of which were seen just once. The leading ten clones occupy 10% to 13% of the sample.

Concerning this clone itself: There is no known antigen for this receptor. One base away there is no much larger clone; base qualities are not given.

At diagnosis, peripheral blood, uninvolved tumor-adjacent lung and tumor were collected and were preserved as a mix of fresh-frozen and FFPE material. Blood samples were analyzed as peripheral blood mononuclear cells for TCR repertoire profiling. Taken from cysteine to phenylalanine, the CDR3 has 13 residues. Of the read, only the CDR3 DNA is kept; its 39 bases are in frame from base 1. V is clipped by 2 bases and J by 5 bases, and the sequence between their germline boundaries is 6 bases long. Looking up the germline V gene yields CDR1 MNHEY and CDR2 SVGAGI. The sequences come from PBMCs, collected before any cancer treatment. This chain is built from TRBV6-5 and TRBJ1-4; TRBD1 could be the D gene, as 5 bases match. This TCR was sampled from a woman aged 35 to 75 with stage II lung adenocarcinoma. The DNA reads as follows: TGTGCCAGCAGTTACGGGACGAATGAAAAACTGTTTTTT. Its protein product is CASSYGTNEKLFF.